The 14 T cell receptor beta chains listed next were all sequenced from one sample in a study of cytotoxic CD8 clonotypes in ibrutinib-treated CLL. Here immunoSEQ multiplex PCR was the method, and the copy in TCRdb shows in-frame clones only, minus some. The table lists 130,000 or so clones, 80% to 85% of them singletons. This specimen was PBMCs, taken after 24 months of ibrutinib treatment. Every receptor here comes from a human donor with chronic lymphocytic leukemia.

The V gene is TRBV5-1, the J gene TRBJ2-7; D is uncertain. Trimming removed 4 bases at V and 2 bases at J, with 16 bases between. Per germline, CDR1 SGHRS and CDR2 YFSETQ. The CDR3 runs 15 residues. For the CDR3, the DNA is TGCGCCAGCAGCCTGCCGGGCCGCCCCACCTACGAGCAGTACTTC. It codes for CASSLPGRPTYEQYF.

This chain joins TRBV18 and TRBJ2-7; tentatively, D is TRBD1 (6 bases). V lost 0 bases, J lost 5 bases, and 11 bases lay in between. Looked up from germline, CDR1 is KGHSH and CDR2 is LQKENI. The CDR3 sequence is 14 residues long. The CDR3 nucleotides are TGTGCCAGCTCACCACCGACAGGCCCCAACGAGCAGTACTTC. It yields the protein CASSPPTGPNEQYF.

The chain couples TRBV30 to TRBJ1-2, with a weak D call TRBD1 (5 bases). From germline, CDR1 is GTSNPN and CDR2 SVGIG (reference sequence). Trimming removed 0 bases from V and 4 bases from J, with 15 bases in between. CDR3 length: 15 amino acids. CDR3 nucleotide sequence: TGTGCCTGGAGTGTAAGGGCCGACAGCACCTATGGCTACACCTTC. Amino acid sequence: CAWSVRADSTYGYTF.

This sequence joins TRBV7-7 and TRBJ1-3; the D is unclear. With 6 bases removed from V and 0 bases from J, the gap between germline ends came to 9 bases. Per germline, CDR1 SSHAT and CDR2 FNYEAQ (reference sequence). The CDR3 length is 14 residues. DNA for the CDR3: TGTGCCAGCAGTCCCGGACTCTCTGGAAACACCATATATTTT. This translates into CASSPGLSGNTIYF.

This chain joins TRBV5-4 and TRBJ2-5, with 9 bases identical to TRBD2. Trimming took 1 base from V and 4 from J; bases not matched to a gene: 8. Germline V gene sequence: CDR1 SGHNT, CDR2 YYREEE (reference sequence). This CDR3 comprises 16 residues. Here the CDR3 DNA reads TGTGCCAGCAGCTTGAAGGGCGGGGGGGCTTTAGAGACCCAGTACTTC. Amino acids: CASSLKGGGALETQYF.

The gene calls are TRBV7-8 and TRBJ1-6; D remains ambiguous. The CDR3 has 17 amino acids. In germline, CDR1 is SGHVS, CDR2 FQNEAQ. The ends were cut back, 1 base at V and 5 bases at J, with 15 bases in the middle. The DNA for the CDR3 is TGTGCCAGCAGCTTAGAAGGGCAGGAACTCCATAATTCACCCCTCCACTTT. Amino acid sequence: CASSLEGQELHNSPLHF.

The V call is TRBV5-4, the J call TRBJ1-6; no clear D. The germline CDR1 and CDR2 sequences are SGHNT and YYREEE (reference sequence). The V end lost 0 bases, the J end lost 6 bases, and 7 bases lay between the germline ends. The CDR3 extends over 14 amino acids. The CDR3 coding sequence is TGTGCCAGCAGCTTGGCCACCCTTAATTCACCCCTCCACTTT. It encodes CASSLATLNSPLHF.

The chain recombines TRBV19 with TRBJ1-6; D remains unclear. This CDR3 contains 16 residues. The germline V gene has CDR1 LNHDA and CDR2 SQIVND (reference sequence). Trimming removed 3 bases from V and 3 bases from J, with 12 bases in between. The CDR3 is CASSMGVAGYNSPLHF. CDR3 nucleotides: TGTGCCAGTAGTATGGGCGTTGCGGGCTATAATTCACCCCTCCACTTT.

This chain uses TRBV5-5 with TRBJ2-4; D perhaps matches TRBD1 (6 bases). The germline V gene has CDR1 SGHKS and CDR2 YYEKEE (reference sequence). The CDR3 covers 14 residues. V lost 3 bases to trimming and J lost 7 bases, with 14 bases between them. The CDR3 region is CASSSRGTGNIQYF. The CDR3 region has the DNA TGTGCCAGCAGCTCCCGAGGAACAGGGAACATTCAGTACTTC.

This sequence joins TRBV7-8 and TRBJ1-2; 7 bases map to TRBD1. This CDR3 region has 14 residues. The V gene's germline CDR1 is SGHVS and CDR2 FQNEAQ. J gave up 6 bases and V 3 bases, and 7 bases lay outside the gene matches. CDR3 residues: CASSLRQGDDGYTF. The CDR3 nucleotides are TGTGCCAGCAGCTTGCGACAGGGTGATGATGGCTACACCTTC.

This clone was seen a single time. The chain recombines TRBV5-4 with TRBJ1-2, with a possible D match to TRBD1 (6 bases). Trimming stripped 3 bases from V and 5 bases from J, with 11 bases between. The CDR3 has 13 amino acids. CDR1 and CDR2 (germline): SGHNT, YYREEE (reference sequence). The CDR3 DNA is TGTGCCAGCAGCTCTGGAGGGGGATATGGCTACACCTTC. As protein: CASSSGGGYGYTF.

This chain connects TRBV30 to TRBJ1-4, with 7 bases matching TRBD1. The CDR3 spans 17 residues. CDR1 is GTSNPN and CDR2 is SVGIG in the germline V gene (reference sequence). Trimming at V came to 2 bases and at J to 7 bases, leaving 16 bases not matched to a gene. The CDR3 DNA sequence: TGTGCCTGGAGTTTCAGACAGGGAAATAGTGGGAGTGAAAAACTGTTTTTT. Translated, it gives CAWSFRQGNSGSEKLFF. Drawing the rest from reference TRBV30 and TRBJ1-4, the complete variable domain is SQTIHQWPATLVQPVGSPLSLECTVEGTSNPNLYWYRQAAGRGLQLLFYSVGIGQISSEVPQNLSASRPQDRQFILSSKKLLLSDSGFYLCAWSFRQGNSGSEKLFFGSGTQLSVL.

The chain's CDR3 is CSASLYGYTF. The CDR3 nucleotides read TGCAGTGCTAGCCTCTATGGCTACACCTTC. The chain is built from TRBV20-1 and TRBJ1-2; D is unresolved. Germline V lookup: CDR1 DFQATT, CDR2 SNEGSKA (reference sequence). The CDR3 length is 10 residues. The V gene lost 3 bases and the J gene lost 4 bases, with 3 bases spanning the gap.

The rearrangement links TRBV5-6 to TRBJ1-1; D unclear. Germline CDR1 is SGHDT and CDR2 is YYEEEE. The CDR3 sequence is 17 residues long. The ends were cut back, 0 bases at V and 5 bases at J, with 20 bases in the middle. This chain's CDR3 is CASSLGATRSVRTEAFF. The CDR3 nucleotides read TGTGCCAGCAGCTTGGGGGCGACACGTTCTGTTAGGACTGAAGCTTTCTTT.